Listed below are T cell receptor beta chains from one sample, sequenced in a study of regulatory T cells in long-lasting Graves disease. TCRdb redid the calling of the multiplex PCR reads with MiXCR, one entry per CDR3 protein. The sample shows 530,000 or so distinct CDR3 sequences, 15% to 20% of them seen only once. These data also featured in a second study, about T cells in Graves' hyperthyroidism and ophthalmopathy.

Material: peripheral blood mononuclear cells (PBMCs), obtained at new diagnosis, from a patient treated with antithyroid drugs. The receptors originated from a man between 18 and 29 years old with Graves disease. Each CDR3 is given with its conserved first and last residue. D genes are given only for firm matches. Not every row has a clone size; where given, it reads once, few, many or a size class.

CASSQVAGVLQETQYF | TGTGCCAGCAGCCAGGTAGCGGGAGTCCTCCAAGAGACCCAGTACTTC | . | TRBJ2-5 | TRBD2 | TRBV4-2
CASSQQTTDPGSLEKLFF | TGCGCCAGCAGCCAACAGACAACCGATCCCGGTAGCTTGGAAAAACTGTTTTTT | . | TRBJ1-4 | . | TRBV4-1
CASSFRTSGRGEQYF | TGTGCCAGCAGCTTTCGGACTAGCGGGAGGGGAGAGCAGTACTTC | many | TRBJ2-7 | TRBD2 | TRBV13
CASSATGGDEQFF | TGTGCCAGCAGCGCCACAGGGGGCGATGAGCAGTTCTTC | . | TRBJ2-1 | TRBD1 | TRBV13
CSARVGGNYNEQFF | TGCAGTGCTAGAGTCGGTGGCAACTACAATGAGCAGTTCTTC | many | TRBJ2-1 | . | TRBV20-1
CAISDPGTSGRETQYF | TGTGCCATCAGTGACCCCGGGACTAGCGGGAGAGAGACCCAGTACTTC | many | TRBJ2-5 | TRBD2 | TRBV10-3
CASSRHPQGDNEQFF | TGTGCCAGCAGCCGACACCCACAGGGCGATAATGAGCAGTTCTTC | . | TRBJ2-1 | . | TRBV5-8
CASSELEGYTGELFF | TGTGCCAGCAGTGAACTCGAGGGCTACACCGGGGAGCTGTTTTTT | many | TRBJ2-2 | . | TRBV2
CASGFAFGGGFNNEQFF | TGTGCTAGTGGATTTGCTTTTGGGGGAGGGTTTAACAATGAGCAGTTCTTC | many | TRBJ2-1 | TRBD2 | TRBV12-5
CASSRDGTMNTEAFF | TGTGCCAGCAGCAGAGACGGCACCATGAACACTGAAGCTTTCTTT | . | TRBJ1-1 | . | TRBV5-5
CASRDPFAGELFF | TGTGCCAGCAGAGACCCCTTCGCCGGGGAGCTGTTTTTT | many | TRBJ2-2 | . | TRBV2
CASSHGQGDNYGYTF | TGTGCCAGCAGCCACGGACAGGGTGATAACTATGGCTACACCTTC | many | TRBJ1-2 | TRBD1 | TRBV7-9
CASSYKTGQGPQHF | TGTGCCAGCAGTTACAAGACAGGCCAGGGGCCCCAGCATTTT | many | TRBJ1-5 | . | TRBV6-8
CATSAGFPGRAPYNEQFF | TGTGCCACCTCAGCAGGGTTTCCCGGGAGGGCCCCCTACAATGAGCAGTTCTTC | . | TRBJ2-1 | TRBD2 | TRBV2
CASSSSPPGRALYEQFF | TGTGCCAGCAGCTCCTCTCCCCCCGGGAGGGCCCTGTACGAGCAGTTCTTC | many | TRBJ2-1 | TRBD2 | TRBV7-9
CSARDPKAGARRLKQYF | TGCAGTGCTAGAGATCCCAAAGCGGGAGCCAGGCGGTTGAAGCAGTATTTT | many | TRBJ2-3 | TRBD2 | TRBV20-1
CASSFSGLGRLYNEQFF | TGTGCCAGCAGCTTTTCCGGCCTCGGGCGATTATACAATGAGCAGTTCTTC | many | TRBJ2-1 | . | TRBV7-9
CAWVKREATGELFF | TGTGCCTGGGTAAAGCGGGAGGCGACCGGGGAGCTGTTTTTT | many | TRBJ2-2 | TRBD2 | TRBV30
CASSLGAVWGDSVANEKLFF | TGTGCCAGCAGTTTGGGCGCTGTCTGGGGAGACTCGGTTGCTAATGAAAAACTGTTTTTT | . | TRBJ1-4 | . | TRBV27
CASEPKAQFNYGYTF | TGTGCCAGTGAGCCCAAAGCCCAATTTAACTATGGCTACACCTTC | . | TRBJ1-2 | . | TRBV19
CASSHRDSRSYEQYF | TGTGCCAGCAGTCACCGGGACTCGAGGTCCTACGAGCAGTACTTC | few | TRBJ2-7 | . | TRBV6-1
CAISVGGNTEAFF | TGTGCCATCAGCGTCGGGGGGAACACTGAAGCTTTCTTT | . | TRBJ1-1 | . | TRBV10-3
CASRPGQGIPGELFF | TGTGCCAGCAGACCGGGACAGGGGATCCCCGGGGAGCTGTTTTTT | many | TRBJ2-2 | TRBD1 | TRBV2
CASSPGTGGMANEQFF | TGTGCCAGCAGCCCCGGGACAGGGGGAATGGCCAATGAGCAGTTCTTC | many | TRBJ2-1 | TRBD1 | TRBV7-3
CASSAADSAVYGYTF | TGCGCCAGCAGTGCGGCGGACAGCGCGGTCTATGGCTACACCTTC | few | TRBJ1-2 | . | TRBV10-2
CASSPLPSSGNTIYF | TGCGCCAGCAGCCCCCTCCCCTCTTCTGGAAACACCATATATTTT | . | TRBJ1-3 | . | TRBV4-1
CAWSRGQAFYEQYF | TGTGCCTGGAGTCGAGGACAGGCCTTCTACGAGCAGTACTTC | many | TRBJ2-7 | TRBD1 | TRBV30
CASSLLQGSQETQYF | TGTGCCAGCAGTTTGTTACAGGGGAGCCAAGAGACCCAGTACTTC | many | TRBJ2-5 | TRBD1 | TRBV6-2/TRBV6-3
CASSHGLNSYEQYF | TGCGCCAGCAGCCACGGACTGAACTCCTACGAGCAGTACTTC | few | TRBJ2-7 | . | TRBV10-2
CASSLLQLNTEAFF | TGTGCCAGCAGCTTATTACAGCTTAACACTGAAGCTTTCTTT | many | TRBJ1-1 | . | TRBV11-2
CSGLFSYNEQFF | TGCAGCGGACTGTTCTCCTACAATGAGCAGTTCTTC | . | TRBJ2-1 | . | TRBV29-1
CAWKRVGETQYF | TGTGCCTGGAAGAGGGTAGGGGAGACCCAGTACTTC | many | TRBJ2-5 | . | TRBV30
CASSHGGTQQFF | TGCGCCAGCAGCCATGGCGGGACTCAGCAGTTCTTC | . | TRBJ2-1 | . | TRBV4-1
CASGSPGQGGDQPQHF | TGTGCCAGCGGCAGTCCGGGACAGGGCGGTGATCAGCCCCAGCATTTT | many | TRBJ1-5 | TRBD1 | TRBV6-1
CASSPQGGQFF | TGTGCCAGCAGCCCCCAGGGAGGGCAGTTCTTC | many | TRBJ2-1 | . | TRBV12-3/TRBV12-4
CASSPRAGGTYEQYF | TGTGCCAGCAGCCCGCGGGCGGGGGGGACCTACGAGCAGTACTTC | many | TRBJ2-7 | TRBD2 | TRBV3-1
CASSVDLLGATGELFF | TGTGCCAGCAGCGTAGATCTGCTGGGGGCGACCGGGGAGCTGTTTTTT | . | TRBJ2-2 | . | TRBV5-1
CASSSGTGGRNEQFF | TGTGCCAGCAGCTCCGGGACAGGGGGCAGGAATGAGCAGTTCTTC | . | TRBJ2-1 | TRBD1 | TRBV6-1
CASSPPGVPYEQYF | TGTGCCAGCAGCCCGCCGGGTGTCCCCTACGAGCAGTACTTC | . | TRBJ2-7 | . | TRBV12-3/TRBV12-4
CASSLALDNEQFF | TGTGCCAGCAGCTTGGCCTTAGACAATGAGCAGTTCTTC | . | TRBJ2-1 | . | TRBV5-5
CASTRGGSYNEQFF | TGTGCCAGCACCAGAGGGGGCTCCTACAATGAGCAGTTCTTC | . | TRBJ2-1 | . | TRBV12-3/TRBV12-4
CASSVVSHGTETQYF | TGTGCCAGCAGCGTAGTGTCGCACGGGACAGAGACCCAGTACTTC | many | TRBJ2-5 | . | TRBV9
CAWSAGSNTEAFF | TGTGCCTGGAGTGCTGGCTCTAACACTGAAGCTTTCTTT | many | TRBJ1-1 | . | TRBV30
CASSPGLAGGGYQETQYF | TGTGCCAGCAGCCCAGGACTAGCGGGAGGGGGGTACCAAGAGACCCAGTACTTC | . | TRBJ2-5 | TRBD2 | TRBV7-3
CSARKVQGGGYTF | TGCAGTGCTAGGAAGGTCCAGGGCGGTGGCTACACCTTC | . | TRBJ1-2 | . | TRBV20-1
CASSLDCGRECTEAFF | TGTGCCAGCAGCTTAGATTGTGGCAGGGAGTGCACTGAAGCTTTCTTT | few | TRBJ1-1 | . | TRBV11-2
CASSSRRGYTEAFF | TGTGCCAGCAGCTCCCGACGAGGTTACACTGAAGCTTTCTTT | many | TRBJ1-1 | . | TRBV6-1
CASSPPGGYNEQFF | TGTGCCAGCTCACCGCCGGGGGGATACAATGAGCAGTTCTTC | few | TRBJ2-1 | TRBD2 | TRBV18
CASSETTHEQYF | TGTGCCAGCAGTGAAACCACTCACGAGCAGTACTTC | . | TRBJ2-7 | . | TRBV6-1
CASRLQGAYTEAFF | TGCGCCAGCAGGCTTCAGGGGGCGTACACTGAAGCTTTCTTT | . | TRBJ1-1 | TRBD1 | TRBV5-1
CSAGGRIEAFF | TGCAGTGCTGGGGGACGGATTGAAGCTTTCTTT | few | TRBJ1-1 | . | TRBV20-1
CASSFEGHGTSNTGELFF | TGTGCCAGCAGTTTTGAAGGACACGGGACGTCGAACACCGGGGAGCTGTTTTTT | . | TRBJ2-2 | . | TRBV28
CASSYVGGANVLTF | TGTGCCAGCAGTTACGTGGGTGGGGCCAACGTCCTGACTTTC | . | TRBJ2-6 | . | TRBV6-5
CAISDEGRGETQYF | TGTGCCATCAGTGACGAGGGCAGGGGAGAGACCCAGTACTTC | many | TRBJ2-5 | . | TRBV10-3
CASSSTRGLAGEAYNEQSF | TGTGCCAGCAGCTCCACCCGGGGACTAGCGGGAGAAGCCTACAATGAGCAGTCCTTC | few | TRBJ2-1 | TRBD2 | TRBV7-3